Listed below are T cell receptor beta chains from one sample, sequenced in a study of PD-1 blockade in classical Hodgkin lymphoma. Profiling relied on immunoSEQ multiplex PCR, and the TCRdb table lists in-frame clones only, not all of them. The table has 70,000 or so clones, roughly 91% seen once. Source: peripheral blood mononuclear cells (PBMCs), taken at baseline. These receptors were obtained from a human donor with classical Hodgkin lymphoma. The CDR3 runs from the conserved cysteine through the conserved F or W. A D gene is named only where the DNA matches it firmly. Expanded clones get a size class; other rows say once, few or many, or leave the size out.

d_call: TRBD1
j_call: TRBJ1-3
clone_size: NA
v_call: TRBV19
cdr3_nt: TGTGCCAGTAGTTCCGGGACAGGCGTTGGGGACACCATATATTTT
cdr3_aa: CASSSGTGVGDTIYF

d_call: TRBD1
j_call: TRBJ2-3
clone_size: NA
v_call: TRBV29-1
cdr3_nt: TGCAGCGTTCGCCTAAGGGCAGGGGGCCCAGATACGCAGTATTTT
cdr3_aa: CSVRLRAGGPDTQYF

d_call: NA
j_call: TRBJ1-2
clone_size: NA
v_call: TRBV6-5
cdr3_nt: TGTGCCAGCAGCGGACAGTTCCCTAACTATGGCTACACCTTC
cdr3_aa: CASSGQFPNYGYTF

d_call: NA
j_call: TRBJ2-5
clone_size: NA
v_call: TRBV7-9
cdr3_nt: TGTGCCAGCAGCCCCAGGGTCCCCCTGGGAGAGACCCAGTACTTC
cdr3_aa: CASSPRVPLGETQYF

d_call: NA
j_call: TRBJ1-2
clone_size: NA
v_call: TRBV30
cdr3_nt: TGTGCCTGGAGTGAGGAGGTAGATGGCTACACCTTC
cdr3_aa: CAWSEEVDGYTF

d_call: TRBD2
j_call: TRBJ2-5
clone_size: once
v_call: TRBV29-1
cdr3_nt: TGCAGCGTTGGGGTGCTAGCGGCAGTCCAAGAGACCCAGTACTTC
cdr3_aa: CSVGVLAAVQETQYF

d_call: NA
j_call: TRBJ2-7
clone_size: NA
v_call: TRBV18
cdr3_nt: TGTGCCAGCTCACGAAGTAGGACCGAGGGCGAGCAGTACTTC
cdr3_aa: CASSRSRTEGEQYF

d_call: NA
j_call: TRBJ2-2
clone_size: NA
v_call: TRBV27
cdr3_nt: TGTGCCAGCAGTTTATCGCAGGTTACCGGGGAGCTGTTTTTT
cdr3_aa: CASSLSQVTGELFF

d_call: TRBD2
j_call: TRBJ2-7
clone_size: NA
v_call: TRBV9
cdr3_nt: TGTGCCAGCAGCGTAGCTGGCGGGAGTAGGTACGAGCAGTACTTC
cdr3_aa: CASSVAGGSRYEQYF

d_call: TRBD2
j_call: TRBJ2-3
clone_size: NA
v_call: TRBV27
cdr3_nt: TGTGCCAGCAGTTTAGCTCTTCTAGCGGGGGGTTCTAGCACAGATACGCAGTATTTT
cdr3_aa: CASSLALLAGGSSTDTQYF

d_call: TRBD1
j_call: TRBJ1-2
clone_size: NA
v_call: TRBV7-2
cdr3_nt: TGTGCCAGCAGCTTAGGGCAGGGGGCGTATGGCTACACCTTC
cdr3_aa: CASSLGQGAYGYTF

d_call: NA
j_call: TRBJ2-5
clone_size: once
v_call: TRBV4-3
cdr3_nt: TGCGCCAGCAGCCAAGAAGCTAGCTTTCGGGAGACCCAGTACTTC
cdr3_aa: CASSQEASFRETQYF

d_call: TRBD2
j_call: TRBJ2-7
clone_size: NA
v_call: TRBV4-1
cdr3_nt: TGCGCCAGCAGCCAGCTTGTTTCTAGCGGGTACTACGAGCAGTACTTC
cdr3_aa: CASSQLVSSGYYEQYF